One and the same sample provided the 17 T cell receptor beta chains below, sequenced in a study of T cells after yellow fever vaccination. TCRdb redid the calling of the 5' RACE reads with MiXCR, one entry per CDR3 protein. The top ten clones hold about 16% of a sample with hundreds of thousands of distinct CDR3 sequences, around an eighth of them seen once. The sample in question was PBMCs, obtained on the day of the yellow fever booster vaccination. The receptor set was obtained from a man under 40 who received the YFV17D yellow fever vaccine.

This clonotype was seen a few times. The chain carries TRBV4-3 and TRBJ1-2; D call uncertain. The length of the CDR3 is 15 residues. Trimming stripped 3 bases from V and 0 bases from J, with 11 bases between. Germline V CDR1 and CDR2: LGHNA, YSLEER. For the CDR3, the DNA is TGCGCCAGCAGCCAGAGGACCGAAGCTAACTATGGCTACACCTTC. This sequence encodes CASSQRTEANYGYTF.

The V call is TRBV7-2, the J call TRBJ2-4; possibly TRBD1 for D (5 bases). The CDR3 is made up of 15 amino acids. V lost 1 base to trimming and J lost 9 bases, with 16 bases between them. Germline V gene sequence: CDR1 SGHTA, CDR2 FQGNSA. In nucleotides, the CDR3 is TGTGCCAGCAGCTTAGGGGGCAGTACCCAGAGCATTCAGTACTTC. It yields the protein CASSLGGSTQSIQYF.

This sequence joins TRBV29-1 and TRBJ2-7; D may be TRBD1 (7 bases). CDR3 length equals 13 residues. Germline V lookup: CDR1 SQVTM, CDR2 ANQGSEA. Trimming took 3 bases from V and 5 from J, leaving 14 bases between them. This chain's CDR3 is CSVDLQGGNEQYF. The DNA of the CDR3 is TGCAGCGTTGACCTTCAGGGGGGAAACGAGCAGTACTTC.

This clonotype was detected ten times or more. This chain links TRBV5-1 with TRBJ1-2; no clear D. The germline CDR1 and CDR2 sequences are SGHRS and YFSETQ. Trimming took 5 bases from V and 4 from J, leaving 12 bases between them. This CDR3 has 13 residues. CDR3 sequence reads: CASSRDGTYGYTF. In DNA, the CDR3 is TGCGCCAGCAGTCGTGACGGAACCTATGGCTACACCTTC.

The chain has TRBV29-1 and TRBJ2-1, with D possibly called TRBD1 or TRBD2 (5 bases each). The CDR3 is 16 residues long. Germline-derived CDR1 and CDR2 are SQVTM and ANQGSEA. Trimming shortened V by 3 bases and J by 3 bases, and 18 bases separated the two germline ends. CDR3 sequence reads: CSVEGLTSRVYNEQFF. CDR3 DNA sequence: TGCAGCGTTGAGGGGCTAACGTCGAGGGTCTACAATGAGCAGTTCTTC.

This clonotype has at least ten counts. The chain is built from TRBV6-1 and TRBJ2-5; D is unresolved. The V end lost 5 bases, the J end lost 4 bases, and 14 bases lay between the germline ends. The CDR3 sequence is 14 residues long. Germline CDR1 and CDR2: MNHNS and SASEGT. The CDR3 nucleotides read TGTGCCAGCAGTACCCCGAAAAGGGCAGAGACCCAGTACTTC. Translated: CASSTPKRAETQYF.

The V call is TRBV5-1, the J call TRBJ1-1, with 7 bases aligning to TRBD1. CDR1 SGHRS and CDR2 YFSETQ come from the germline V gene. V lost 0 bases, J lost 7 bases, and 3 bases stayed unmatched. The CDR3 is 13 amino acids. The CDR3 region has the DNA TGCGCCAGCAGCTTGGACAGGGGACTTGAAGCTTTCTTT. It translates to CASSLDRGLEAFF.

Concerning this clonotype itself: Germline and junction disagree at one end, which may indicate a read error. This chain joins TRBV3-1 and TRBJ2-5; D call uncertain. Germline CDR1 and CDR2: LGHDT and YNNKEL (reference sequence). The CDR3 consists of 15 residues. The CDR3 bases are TGTGCCAGCTGCCAAGGGTTCGGACCCACAGTCACCCAGTACTTC. Its protein is CASCQGFGPTVTQYF.

This clonotype was seen more than once but under ten times. The chain joins TRBV29-1 to TRBJ2-1, with 9 bases aligning to TRBD2. The V and J ends lost 6 bases and 0 bases, in that order; junction bases with no gene match: 12. The germline gives CDR1 SQVTM, CDR2 ANQGSEA. CDR3 length equals 17 residues. CDR3 nucleotides: TGCAGCGTGGGAGTGGGACTAGCTCTAAGCTCCTACAATGAGCAGTTCTTC. Translating gives CSVGVGLALSSYNEQFF.

This clonotype was found a few times. As DNA, the CDR3 is TGCGCCAGCAGCCACCTCTCGGCCCTTTCTGGGGCCAACGTCCTGACTTTC. This sequence encodes CASSHLSALSGANVLTF. The chain combines TRBV4-3 with TRBJ2-6; D call uncertain. The ends were cut back, 3 bases at V and 1 base at J, with 13 bases in the middle. There are 17 residues in the CDR3. CDR1 LGHNA and CDR2 YSLEER come from the germline V gene.

This rearrangement joins TRBV5-1 to TRBJ2-7; D might be TRBD1 or TRBD2, each matching 5 bases. Germline CDR1 reads SGHRS; CDR2 reads YFSETQ. This CDR3 has 14 amino acids. V lost 0 bases to trimming and J lost 9 bases, with 16 bases between them. This chain's CDR3 is CASSLDRARAGQYF. As DNA, the CDR3 is TGCGCCAGCAGCTTGGATCGTGCCAGGGCGGGGCAGTACTTC.

The chain is built from TRBV19 and TRBJ1-2; no clear D gene. CDR3 length: 13 amino acids. Germline V lookup: CDR1 LNHDA, CDR2 SQIVND (reference sequence). V shed 10 bases and J shed 4 bases, with 16 bases lying between them. The CDR3 sequence is CATGPAVGYGYTF. The CDR3 DNA follows: TGTGCCACCGGGCCGGCGGTCGGCTATGGCTACACCTTC.

The rearrangement uses TRBV7-2 and TRBJ2-3; a possible D gene is TRBD1 (6 bases). This CDR3 is 14 amino acids long. Germline V gives CDR1 SGHTA, CDR2 FQGNSA. V lost 3 bases, J lost 1 base, and 8 bases lay in between. CDR3 in amino acids: CASSFRGGTDTQYF. In nucleotides, the CDR3 is TGTGCCAGCAGCTTCAGGGGCGGCACAGATACGCAGTATTTT.

This clonotype appeared a few times. This chain joins TRBV27 and TRBJ2-5; 7 bases map to TRBD2. The CDR3 is 17 residues long. Trimming at V came to 3 bases and at J to 5 bases, leaving 15 bases not matched to a gene. In germline, CDR1 is MNHEY, CDR2 SMNVEV (reference sequence). The CDR3: CASSFVVPSGPGETQYF. In nucleotides, the CDR3 is TGTGCCAGCAGTTTCGTGGTGCCTAGCGGTCCTGGGGAGACCCAGTACTTC.

The chain recombines TRBV5-1 with TRBJ2-1; 8 bases fit TRBD2. Germline assignment: CDR1 SGHRS and CDR2 YFSETQ. This CDR3 is built from 15 residues. V was pared by 4 bases and J by 0 bases, with 3 bases of the junction left unmatched. This CDR3 is CASSVSGISYNEQFF. The CDR3 DNA reads TGCGCCAGCAGCGTTAGCGGGATCTCCTACAATGAGCAGTTCTTC. The complete variable domain, with remaining parts taken from reference TRBV5-1 and TRBJ2-1, reads KAGVTQTPRYLIKTRGQQVTLSCSPISGHRSVSWYQQTPGQGLQFLFEYFSETQRNKGNFPGRFSGRQFSNSRSEMNVSTLELGDSALYLCASSVSGISYNEQFFGPGTRLTVL.

The chain has TRBV9 and TRBJ2-7, with 10 bases lining up with TRBD2. Germline V lookup: CDR1 SGDLS, CDR2 YYNGEE. The CDR3 runs 15 residues. V lost 0 bases and J lost 5; bases outside the gene matches: 5. The CDR3 sequence: CASSVEASGSHEQYF. In nucleotides, the CDR3 is TGTGCCAGCAGCGTAGAGGCTAGCGGGAGCCACGAGCAGTACTTC.

There are a few counts of this clonotype. This rearrangement joins TRBV5-1 to TRBJ1-6, with 8 bases aligning to TRBD1. With V trimmed by 2 bases and J by 10 bases, 5 bases remained unmatched. Per germline, CDR1 SGHRS and CDR2 YFSETQ. The CDR3 is 14 residues long. The CDR3 DNA is TGCGCCAGCAGCTTAGACAGGGGTGGGTCACCCCTCCACTTT. Its translation is CASSLDRGGSPLHF.